The text below deals with one T cell receptor (beta chain). Two negative PCRs, clearance, or symptom resolution were required of recovered Cohort 3 donors. The table came from immunoSEQ multiplex PCR; TCRdb's copy has only in-frame clones and leaves some out. The sample lists approximately 200,000 clones; around 85% were seen once. Germline V gene sequence: CDR1 SQVTM, CDR2 ANQGSEA. V lost 2 bases, J lost 12 bases, and 8 bases lay in between. The CDR3 sequence is 10 residues long. These data are taken from a study of blood T cell repertoires in COVID-19. For the study at large: Specimens from acute and convalescent COVID-19 originated in the United States, Italy and Spain. T cells, B-cell-depleted T cells, or PBMCs supplied cDNA or gDNA.

The source is a man between 35 and 55 years old who had recovered from COVID-19. The source material was PBMCs or T cells enriched from blood (not recorded which). The chain joins TRBV29-1 to TRBJ2-1; D remains ambiguous. The CDR3 here is CSVEKIGQFF. The CDR3 nucleotides are TGCAGCGTTGAAAAAATCGGGCAGTTCTTC.